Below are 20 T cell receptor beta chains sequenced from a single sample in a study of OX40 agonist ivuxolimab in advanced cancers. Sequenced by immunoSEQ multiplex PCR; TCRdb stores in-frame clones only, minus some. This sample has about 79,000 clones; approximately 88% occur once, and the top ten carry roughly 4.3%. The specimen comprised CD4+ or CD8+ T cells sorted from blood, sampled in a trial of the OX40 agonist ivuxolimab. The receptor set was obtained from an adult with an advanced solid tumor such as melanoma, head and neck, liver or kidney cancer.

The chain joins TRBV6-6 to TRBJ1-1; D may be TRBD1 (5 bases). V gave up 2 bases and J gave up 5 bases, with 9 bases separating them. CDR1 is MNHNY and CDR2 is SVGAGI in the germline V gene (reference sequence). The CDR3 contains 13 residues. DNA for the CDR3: TGTGCCAGCAGTTACACCAGGGAAACTGAAGCTTTCTTT. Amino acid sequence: CASSYTRETEAFF.

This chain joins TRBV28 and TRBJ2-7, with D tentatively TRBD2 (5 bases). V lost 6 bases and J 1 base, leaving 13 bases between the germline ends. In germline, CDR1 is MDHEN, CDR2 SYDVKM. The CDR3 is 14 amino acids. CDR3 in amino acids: CASRGSRMSYEQYF. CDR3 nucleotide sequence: TGTGCCAGCAGAGGGAGCAGGATGTCCTACGAGCAGTACTTC. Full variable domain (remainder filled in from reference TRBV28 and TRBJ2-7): DVKVTQSSRYLVKRTGEKVFLECVQDMDHENMFWYRQDPGLGLRLIYFSYDVKMKEKGDIPEGYSVSREKKERFSLILESASTNQTSMYLCASRGSRMSYEQYFGPGTRLTVT.

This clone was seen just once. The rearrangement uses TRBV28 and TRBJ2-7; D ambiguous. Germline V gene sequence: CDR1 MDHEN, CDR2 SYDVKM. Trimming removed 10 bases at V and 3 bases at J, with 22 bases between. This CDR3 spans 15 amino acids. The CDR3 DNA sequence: TGTGCCACACAACCGTCCCGGGCAAGCTTCTACGAGCAGTACTTC. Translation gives CATQPSRASFYEQYF.

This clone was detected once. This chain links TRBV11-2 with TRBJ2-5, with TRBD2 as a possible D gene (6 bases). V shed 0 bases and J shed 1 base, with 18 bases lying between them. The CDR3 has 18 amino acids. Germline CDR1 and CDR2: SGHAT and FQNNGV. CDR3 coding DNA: TGTGCCAGCAGCTTAGAGGGAGCGGGTAGAGGGTCCCAAGAGACCCAGTACTTC. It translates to CASSLEGAGRGSQETQYF.

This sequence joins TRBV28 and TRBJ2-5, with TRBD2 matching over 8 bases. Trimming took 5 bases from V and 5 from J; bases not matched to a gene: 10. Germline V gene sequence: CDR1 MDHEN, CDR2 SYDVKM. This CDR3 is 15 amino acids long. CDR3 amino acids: CASSLGTSRPETQYF. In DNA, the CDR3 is TGTGCCAGCAGTCTTGGGACTAGTCGGCCGGAGACCCAGTACTTC.

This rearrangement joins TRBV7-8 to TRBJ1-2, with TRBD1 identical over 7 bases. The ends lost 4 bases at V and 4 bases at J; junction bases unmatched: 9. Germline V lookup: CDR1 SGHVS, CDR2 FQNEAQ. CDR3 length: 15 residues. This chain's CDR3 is CASSSPQGSGYGYTF. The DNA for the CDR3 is TGTGCCAGCAGCTCACCACAGGGGTCCGGCTATGGCTACACCTTC.

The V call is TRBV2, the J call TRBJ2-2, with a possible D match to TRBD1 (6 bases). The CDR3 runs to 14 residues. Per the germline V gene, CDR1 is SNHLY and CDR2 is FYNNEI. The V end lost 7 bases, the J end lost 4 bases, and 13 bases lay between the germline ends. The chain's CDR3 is CASMMDSVTGELFF. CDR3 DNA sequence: TGTGCCAGCATGATGGACAGTGTCACCGGGGAGCTGTTTTTT.

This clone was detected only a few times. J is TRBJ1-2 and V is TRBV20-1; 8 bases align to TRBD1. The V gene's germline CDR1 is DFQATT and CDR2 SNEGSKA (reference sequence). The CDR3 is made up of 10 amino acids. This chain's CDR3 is CAGGDYGYTF. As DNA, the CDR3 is TGCGCAGGGGGCGACTATGGCTACACCTTC.

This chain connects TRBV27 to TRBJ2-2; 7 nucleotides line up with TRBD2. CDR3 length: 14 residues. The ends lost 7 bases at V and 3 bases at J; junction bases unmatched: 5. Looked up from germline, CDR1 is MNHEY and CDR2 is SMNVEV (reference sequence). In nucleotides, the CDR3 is TGTGCCAGCACCAAGGGAGGGGACACCGGGGAGCTGTTTTTT. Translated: CASTKGGDTGELFF.

This CDR3 reads CASSQEAPAGGYGYTF. DNA for the CDR3: TGCGCCAGCAGCCAAGAAGCACCAGCGGGGGGCTATGGCTACACCTTC. V gene TRBV4-1 combines with J gene TRBJ1-2, with a weak D call TRBD1 (5 bases). The length of the CDR3 is 16 residues. V gave up 0 bases and J gave up 4 bases, with 15 bases separating them. Per the germline V gene, CDR1 is MGHRA and CDR2 is YSYEKL.

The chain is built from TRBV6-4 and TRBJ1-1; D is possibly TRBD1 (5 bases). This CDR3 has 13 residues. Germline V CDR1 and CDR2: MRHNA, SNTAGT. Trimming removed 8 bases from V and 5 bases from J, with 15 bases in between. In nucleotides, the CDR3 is TGTGCCAGCCCCGATCAGGGTTATACTGAAGCTTTCTTT. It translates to CASPDQGYTEAFF.

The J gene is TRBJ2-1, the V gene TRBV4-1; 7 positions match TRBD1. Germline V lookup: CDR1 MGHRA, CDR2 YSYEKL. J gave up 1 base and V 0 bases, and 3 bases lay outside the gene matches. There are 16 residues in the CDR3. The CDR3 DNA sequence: TGCGCCAGCAGCCAAGAGAGGGGACAGTCCTACAATGAGCAGTTCTTC. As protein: CASSQERGQSYNEQFF.

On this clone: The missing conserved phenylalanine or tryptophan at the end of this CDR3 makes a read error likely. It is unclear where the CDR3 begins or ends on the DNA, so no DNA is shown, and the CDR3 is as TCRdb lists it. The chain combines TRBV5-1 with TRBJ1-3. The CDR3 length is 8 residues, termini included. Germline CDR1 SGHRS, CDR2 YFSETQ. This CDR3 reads CASSPGLA.

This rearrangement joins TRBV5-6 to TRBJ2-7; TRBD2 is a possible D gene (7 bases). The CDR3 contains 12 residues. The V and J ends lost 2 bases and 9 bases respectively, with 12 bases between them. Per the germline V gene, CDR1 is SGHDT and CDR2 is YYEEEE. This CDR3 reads CASSLRGAVQYF. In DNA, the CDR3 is TGTGCCAGCAGCTTACGGGGGGCGGTGCAGTACTTC. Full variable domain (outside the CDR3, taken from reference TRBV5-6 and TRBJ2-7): DAGVTQSPTHLIKTRGQQVTLRCSPKSGHDTVSWYQQALGQGPQFIFQYYEEEERQRGNFPDRFSGHQFPNYSSELNVNALLLGDSALYLCASSLRGAVQYFGPGTRLTVT.

Here the CDR3 DNA reads TGTGCCAGCAGTGCTCCCGGGACCTTCCAATCACCCCTCCACTTT. It yields the protein CASSAPGTFQSPLHF. The chain employs TRBV28 and TRBJ1-6, with a tentative D call TRBD1 (5 bases). Trimming left V 5 bases short and J 10 bases short, with 18 bases between. The germline gives CDR1 MDHEN, CDR2 SYDVKM. The CDR3 has 15 residues. The full variable domain, in which reference TRBV28 and TRBJ1-6 provide the parts outside the CDR3, is DVKVTQSSRYLVKRTGEKVFLECVQDMDHENMFWYRQDPGLGLRLIYFSYDVKMKEKGDIPEGYSVSREKKERFSLILESASTNQTSMYLCASSAPGTFQSPLHFGNGTRLTVT.

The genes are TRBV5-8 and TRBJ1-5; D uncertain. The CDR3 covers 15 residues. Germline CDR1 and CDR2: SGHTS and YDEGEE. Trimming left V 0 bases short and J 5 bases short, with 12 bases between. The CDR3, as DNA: TGTGCCAGCAGCTTGGGACTAGGAATCGATCAGCCCCAGCATTTT. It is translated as CASSLGLGIDQPQHF.

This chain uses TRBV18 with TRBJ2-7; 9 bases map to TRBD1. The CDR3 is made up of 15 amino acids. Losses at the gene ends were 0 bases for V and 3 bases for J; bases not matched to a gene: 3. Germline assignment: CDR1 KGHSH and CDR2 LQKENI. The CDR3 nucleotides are TGTGCCAGCTCACCACCCGGGACAGGGAACTACGAGCAGTACTTC. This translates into CASSPPGTGNYEQYF. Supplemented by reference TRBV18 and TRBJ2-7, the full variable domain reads NAGVMQNPRHLVRRRGQEARLRCSPMKGHSHVYWYRQLPEEGLKFMVYLQKENIIDESGMPKERFSAEFPKEGPSILRIQQVVRGDSAAYFCASSPPGTGNYEQYFGPGTRLTVT.

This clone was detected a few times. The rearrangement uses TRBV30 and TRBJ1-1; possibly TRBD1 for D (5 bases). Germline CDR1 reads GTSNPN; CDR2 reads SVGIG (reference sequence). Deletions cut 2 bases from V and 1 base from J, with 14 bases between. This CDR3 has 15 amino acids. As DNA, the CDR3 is TGTGCCTGGAGTCTCAGTCGGCAGGGGAACACTGAAGCTTTCTTT. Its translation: CAWSLSRQGNTEAFF.

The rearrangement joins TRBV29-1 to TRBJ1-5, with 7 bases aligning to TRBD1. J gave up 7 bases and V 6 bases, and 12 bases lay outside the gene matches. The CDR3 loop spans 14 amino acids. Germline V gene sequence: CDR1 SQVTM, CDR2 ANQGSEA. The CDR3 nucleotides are TGCAGCGTCCTCGGACAGGCACAGGACCAGCCCCAGCATTTT. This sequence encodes CSVLGQAQDQPQHF.

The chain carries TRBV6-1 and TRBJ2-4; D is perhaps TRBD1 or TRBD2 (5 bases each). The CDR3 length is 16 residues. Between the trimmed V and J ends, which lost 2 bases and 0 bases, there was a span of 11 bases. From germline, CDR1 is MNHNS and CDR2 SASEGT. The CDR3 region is CASSEYGDLAKNIQYF. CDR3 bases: TGTGCCAGCAGTGAATATGGGGACCTAGCCAAAAACATTCAGTACTTC.